A single sample is the source of the 18 T cell receptor beta chains below, sequenced in a study of blood T cell repertoires in COVID-19 (dated by TCRdb to between 2020 and 2021). Preparation of the library involved the immunoSEQ multiplex PCR assay. TCRdb limited this immuneACCESS table to in-frame rearrangements with V and J called. A share of clones is missing; checked studies link under half to unresolved V genes, and the rest is unexplained. In all, the sample holds about 250,000 clones, and around 88% of those were seen once. About 1.3% of the sample rests with the top ten. Sequencing used peripheral blood. The receptors come from a man older than 75 with acute or convalescent COVID-19.

In this sample, this clone turned up a few times. Other nucleotide sequences in the sample specify the same CDR3. This sequence joins TRBV4-3 and TRBJ2-7, with 8 bases matching TRBD1. This CDR3 comprises 13 residues. Germline V gene data show CDR1 as LGHNA and CDR2 as YSLEER. Unmatched junction bases numbered 0, after V lost 3 bases and J lost 2 bases. CDR3 sequence reads: CASSQDRAYEQYF. The CDR3 DNA is TGCGCCAGCAGCCAGGACAGGGCCTACGAGCAGTACTTC.

The rearrangement links TRBV4-3 to TRBJ2-7, with TRBD1 matching 7 bases. V shed 0 bases, J shed 5 bases, and the junction held 10 bases outside the gene matches. Per the germline V gene, CDR1 is LGHNA and CDR2 is YSLEER. This CDR3 region has 16 residues. CDR3 residues: CASSQETGENAHEQYF. CDR3 nucleotides: TGCGCCAGCAGCCAAGAAACAGGGGAAAACGCACACGAGCAGTACTTC.

The chain uses TRBV19 and TRBJ2-4; no definite D call. The length of the CDR3 is 11 residues. V dropped 5 bases and J dropped 7 bases, with 6 bases sitting between them. Looked up from germline, CDR1 is LNHDA and CDR2 is SQIVND (reference sequence). The CDR3: CASSAKNIQYF. CDR3 sequence (DNA): TGTGCCAGTAGTGCTAAGAACATTCAGTACTTC.

This clone has just one count. The chain recombines TRBV7-2 with TRBJ2-7, with D perhaps TRBD1 (6 bases). The CDR3 has 15 residues. The germline V gene has CDR1 SGHTA and CDR2 FQGNSA. V was pared by 5 bases and J by 4 bases, with 18 bases between. CDR3 DNA sequence: TGTGCCAGCAGCCCAGGAAGGGCGAGGGGGTACGAGCAGTACTTC. As protein: CASSPGRARGYEQYF.

The chain carries TRBV7-2 and TRBJ2-7, with 9 bases aligning to TRBD2. CDR1 and CDR2 (germline): SGHTA, FQGNSA. V was pared by 5 bases and J by 1 base, with 9 bases of the junction left unmatched. The CDR3 totals 16 residues. Here the CDR3 reads CASSGGASGASYEQYF. The CDR3 nucleotides read TGTGCCAGCAGCGGAGGAGCTAGCGGGGCTTCCTACGAGCAGTACTTC. The complete variable domain, with remaining parts taken from reference TRBV7-2 and TRBJ2-7, reads GAGVSQSPSNKVTEKGKDVELRCDPISGHTALYWYRQSLGQGLEFLIYFQGNSAPDKSGLPSDRFSAERTGGSVSTLTIQRTQQEDSAVYLCASSGGASGASYEQYFGPGTRLTVT.

The V call is TRBV5-3, the J call TRBJ1-1, with 7 bases matching TRBD1. TRBV5-3 is an ORF; its function is uncertain. This CDR3 is built from 20 residues. The J segment lost 5 bases and the V segment lost 0 bases, leaving 22 bases of the junction unmatched. Here the CDR3 reads CARSLAGVICPCRGFTEAFF. The CDR3 DNA reads as TGTGCCAGAAGCTTGGCCGGTGTTATTTGTCCTTGCAGGGGGTTTACTGAAGCTTTCTTT.

This clone showed up just a few times. The chain recombines TRBV19 with TRBJ1-2; 7 bases agree with TRBD1. Germline CDR1 is LNHDA and CDR2 is SQIVND (reference sequence). The CDR3 runs 15 residues. Unmatched junction bases numbered 8, after V lost 4 bases and J lost 3 bases. The CDR3 spells CASSSGRRGYYGYTF. In DNA form, the CDR3 reads TGTGCCAGTAGTAGCGGGCGCAGGGGGTACTATGGCTACACCTTC. The whole variable domain, remainder taken from reference TRBV19 and TRBJ1-2, is DGGITQSPKYLFRKEGQNVTLSCEQNLNHDAMYWYRQDPGQGLRLIYYSQIVNDFQKGDIAEGYSVSREKKESFPLTVTSAQKNPTAFYLCASSSGRRGYYGYTFGSGTRLTVV.

The chain links TRBV6-5 to TRBJ1-1; D is ambiguous. CDR3 size: 16 residues. Germline V gives CDR1 MNHEY, CDR2 SVGAGI. V was cut by 0 bases and J by 0 bases, with 11 bases left in between. CDR3 sequence reads: CASSYSTARLNTEAFF. The CDR3 nucleotides are TGTGCCAGCAGTTACTCGACGGCCAGGCTGAACACTGAAGCTTTCTTT.

The chain's CDR3 is CASSYSGRQGADTQYF. Here the CDR3 DNA reads TGTGCCAGCAGTTACTCAGGGCGGCAGGGTGCAGATACGCAGTATTTT. J is TRBJ2-3 and V is TRBV6-2 or TRBV6-3; the D gene is possibly TRBD1 (5 bases). The CDR3 spans 16 residues. CDR1 and CDR2 (germline): MNHEY, SVGEGT. V dropped 0 bases and J dropped 4 bases, with 14 bases sitting between them.

This clone has only one observation. V gene TRBV7-9 combines with J gene TRBJ2-3; 11 positions agree with TRBD1. This CDR3 spans 14 amino acids. Germline CDR1 reads SEHNR; CDR2 reads FQNEAQ (reference sequence). Trimming cost V 7 bases and J 3 bases; bases outside gene matches: 3. The CDR3 loop is CASTGQGATDTQYF. The CDR3 DNA follows: TGTGCCAGCACCGGACAGGGGGCAACAGATACGCAGTATTTT. The complete variable domain, with remaining parts taken from reference TRBV7-9 and TRBJ2-3, reads DTGVSQNPRHKITKRGQNVTFRCDPISEHNRLYWYRQTLGQGPEFLTYFQNEAQLEKSRLLSDRFSAERPKGSFSTLEIQRTEQGDSAMYLCASTGQGATDTQYFGPGTRLTVL.

In its sample, this clone was seen once. The chain employs TRBV6-4 and TRBJ2-6, with 7 bases fitting TRBD1. CDR1 and CDR2 (germline): MRHNA, SNTAGT. The CDR3 consists of 15 residues. The J segment lost 3 bases and the V segment lost 3 bases, leaving 2 bases of the junction unmatched. For the CDR3, the DNA is TGTGCCAGCAGTGAACAGGGGAGTGGGGCCAACGTCCTGACTTTC. This gives the protein CASSEQGSGANVLTF.

The V and J genes are TRBV10-3 and TRBJ1-2, with 10 positions matching TRBD1. Germline CDR1 ENHRY, CDR2 SYGVKD. Germline trimming cut 4 bases from V and 8 bases from J; bases unmatched to any gene: 4. This CDR3 comprises 13 residues. The CDR3 nucleotides are TGTGCCATCAGTGGACAGGGGGCGCGGGGCTACACCTTC. Translating it yields CAISGQGARGYTF.

This clone has more than one count but fewer than ten. This rearrangement joins TRBV7-3 to TRBJ1-1; 7 nucleotides match TRBD1. The CDR3 is made up of 18 amino acids. The germline V gene encodes CDR1 SGHTA and CDR2 FQGTGA. V was clipped by 2 bases and J by 4 bases; unmatched bases: 16. In DNA form, the CDR3 reads TGTGCCAGCAGCTTAGAGGGGGCTAAAGGGGTTAGGGGCACTGAAGCTTTCTTT. This encodes CASSLEGAKGVRGTEAFF.

The CDR3 coding sequence is TGTGCCAGCAGCCTGACTAGCGGGAGGGATACGCAGTATTTT. Amino acids: CASSLTSGRDTQYF. This sequence joins TRBV7-2 and TRBJ2-3; 13 bases line up with TRBD2. The CDR3 runs to 14 residues. CDR1 and CDR2 from the germline V gene are SGHTA and FQGNSA. J lost 6 bases, V lost 5 bases, and 2 bases had no gene match. The full variable domain, in which reference TRBV7-2 and TRBJ2-3 provide the parts outside the CDR3, is GAGVSQSPSNKVTEKGKDVELRCDPISGHTALYWYRQSLGQGLEFLIYFQGNSAPDKSGLPSDRFSAERTGGSVSTLTIQRTQQEDSAVYLCASSLTSGRDTQYFGPGTRLTVL.

J is TRBJ2-3 and V is TRBV7-2; 11 positions agree with TRBD2. Trimming removed 4 bases from V and 8 bases from J; junction bases left unmatched: 5. Germline V lookup: CDR1 SGHTA, CDR2 FQGNSA. The CDR3 covers 14 residues. For the CDR3, the DNA is TGTGCCAGCAGCTACACTAGCGGGAGTGGTACGCAGTATTTT. Its protein product is CASSYTSGSGTQYF.

The J gene is TRBJ2-1, the V gene TRBV6-2 or TRBV6-3, with TRBD1 matching over 9 bases. The trim removed 6 bases at V and 5 bases at J, leaving 5 bases unmatched. Germline lookup yields CDR1 MNHEY and CDR2 SVGEGT. This CDR3 is built from 14 residues. CDR3 amino acids: CASSWDRAHNEQFF. As DNA, the CDR3 is TGTGCCAGCAGCTGGGACAGGGCCCACAATGAGCAGTTCTTC.

The V call is TRBV30, the J call TRBJ2-7; D might be TRBD2 (5 bases). CDR1 is GTSNPN and CDR2 is SVGIG in the germline V gene (reference sequence). This CDR3 contains 13 residues. Trimming cost V 5 bases and J 3 bases, with 14 bases left between them. DNA for the CDR3: TGTGCCTGGCCTAGCTTCTCCCTCTACGAGCAGTACTTC. This encodes CAWPSFSLYEQYF.

The chain uses TRBV4-3 and TRBJ1-2; D uncertain. V was shortened by 2 bases and J by 5 bases, with 15 bases between the two germline ends. From germline, CDR1 is LGHNA and CDR2 YSLEER. The CDR3 totals 15 residues. CDR3 residues: CASSQLDGSEYGYTF. The DNA for the CDR3 is TGCGCCAGCAGCCAACTTGACGGGAGTGAGTATGGCTACACCTTC.